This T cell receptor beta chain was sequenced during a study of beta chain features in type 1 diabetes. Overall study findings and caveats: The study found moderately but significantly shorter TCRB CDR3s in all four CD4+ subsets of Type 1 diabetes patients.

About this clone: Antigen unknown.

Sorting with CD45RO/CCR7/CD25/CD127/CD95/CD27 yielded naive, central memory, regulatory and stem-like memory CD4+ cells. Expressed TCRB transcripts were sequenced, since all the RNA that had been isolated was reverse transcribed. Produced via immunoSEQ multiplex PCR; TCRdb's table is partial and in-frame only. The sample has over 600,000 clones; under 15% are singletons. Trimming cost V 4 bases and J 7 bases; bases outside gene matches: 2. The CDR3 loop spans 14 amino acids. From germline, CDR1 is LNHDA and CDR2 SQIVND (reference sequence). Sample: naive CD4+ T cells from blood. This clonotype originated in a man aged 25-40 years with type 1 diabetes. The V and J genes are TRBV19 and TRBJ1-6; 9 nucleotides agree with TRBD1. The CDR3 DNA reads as TGTGCCAGTAGTACCGGACAGGGGAATTCACCCCTCCACTTT. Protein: CASSTGQGNSPLHF.